This T cell receptor (beta chain) came from a study of cytomegalovirus exposure and HLA in healthy donors. Primers for the PCR totalled 60 Vbeta and 13 Jbeta. Some clones are missing from TCRdb's copy, which holds only in-frame ones; the method was immunoSEQ multiplex PCR. The sample consists of approximately 82,000 clones, roughly 9.1% of them appearing once. This clone was picked up a small number of times. Its antigen is unidentified. Notes on the study in general: Trimming of TCR beta V- and J-genes showed a link, identified in a later analysis, to a missense DCLRE1C variant. In a later analysis, HLA-associated beta chains showed higher expansion and lower generation probabilities than comparable chains. It was 150 to 200 TCR beta chains that were listed as cytomegalovirus-associated.

This sequence was found in a man in his sixties in good health and CMV-seropositive. The sample comprised PBMCs.

The CDR3 DNA sequence: TGCAGCGACCGGGACTTGGGTAGGAACGAGCAGTACTTC. This gives the protein CSDRDLGRNEQYF. The gene calls are TRBV29-1 and TRBJ2-7; possibly TRBD2 for D (6 bases). Trimming cost V 7 bases and J 5 bases, with 18 bases left between them. Germline V gives CDR1 SQVTM, CDR2 ANQGSEA. This CDR3 has 13 amino acids.